This T cell receptor (beta chain) originates from a study of cytomegalovirus exposure and HLA in healthy donors. At the level of the study: The platform used for the 100 to 150 validation repertoires matched that of the approximately 670 first-cohort repertoires, a later analysis reported.

Using immunoSEQ multiplex PCR, the repertoire was profiled, and TCRdb retains in-frame clones only, with some absent. The sample includes over 100,000 clones, 70% to 90% of them seen just once. Separate from the roughly 610-subject first cohort, the 120-subject validation cohort was the one that the donors belonged to. This clone was observed a single time. Its antigen is still unknown. Germline values: CDR1 SGHNT, CDR2 YYREEE (reference sequence). V trimming: 3 bases; J trimming: 7 bases; junction bases outside the gene matches: 6. The CDR3 covers 14 residues. General study results and limits: Some public TCRs appeared in many individuals, while most sequences were rare. The authors listed 150 to 200 TCR beta chains as cytomegalovirus-associated.

V usage is TRBV5-4 and J usage is TRBJ1-4; 7 nucleotides line up with TRBD1. Input material: PBMCs. This TCR derives from a woman between 18 and 30 years old in good health and CMV-seropositive. The CDR3 is CASSSGQNIEKLFF. CDR3 DNA: TGTGCCAGCAGCTCGGGACAGAATATTGAAAAACTGTTTTTT.